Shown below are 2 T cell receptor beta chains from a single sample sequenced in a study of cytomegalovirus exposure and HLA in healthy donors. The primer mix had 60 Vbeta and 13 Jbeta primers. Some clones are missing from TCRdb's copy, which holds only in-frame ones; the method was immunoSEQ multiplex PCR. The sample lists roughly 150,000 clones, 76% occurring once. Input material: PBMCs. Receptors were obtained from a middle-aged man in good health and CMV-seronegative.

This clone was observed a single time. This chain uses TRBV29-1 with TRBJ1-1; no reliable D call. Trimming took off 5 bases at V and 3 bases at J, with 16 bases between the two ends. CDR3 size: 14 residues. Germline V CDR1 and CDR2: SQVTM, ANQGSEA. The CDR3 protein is CSVLPLGRDTEAFF. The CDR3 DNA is TGCAGCGTTCTCCCGCTTGGGCGGGACACTGAAGCTTTCTTT.

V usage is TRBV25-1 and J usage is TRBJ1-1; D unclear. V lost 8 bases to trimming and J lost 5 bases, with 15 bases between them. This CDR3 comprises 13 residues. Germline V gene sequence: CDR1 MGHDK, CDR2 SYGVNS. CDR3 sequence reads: CASGTQERTEAFF. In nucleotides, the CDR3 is TGTGCCAGCGGCACCCAGGAACGGACTGAAGCTTTCTTT.